This T cell receptor beta chain originates from a study of T cells after yellow fever vaccination. At the level of the study: It was SMART-Seq v4 Ultra Low Input that prepared the fractions with low cell numbers. Study-wide results and caveats: Booster samples showed a return of most primary-vaccination clones (around 96% CD4, about 87% CD8). Contamination of FACS-sorted repertoires by abundant clonotypes from the bulk population could occur.

V was pared by 5 bases and J by 8 bases, with 12 bases between. Germline CDR1 and CDR2: MNHEY and SVGEGT. The CDR3 consists of 12 residues. UMIs and a universal primer site were added when TCR cDNA was made by 5'RACE template switching. Each CDR3 protein is one row after TCRdb ran MiXCR on the 5' RACE reads. Of hundreds of thousands of distinct CDR3 sequences detected, more than 9% appear once; the ten largest clones hold approximately 15%. Turning to this clonotype: What it binds is not known.

V gene TRBV6-2 or TRBV6-3 combines with J gene TRBJ1-2; weak D call: TRBD1 (6 bases). The origin of this receptor is a man aged 25-45 years who received the YFV17D yellow fever vaccine. Source: PBMCs, taken on the day of the yellow fever booster vaccination. The chain's CDR3 is CASSQDRNGYTF. In DNA form, the CDR3 reads TGTGCCAGCAGTCAGGACAGAAACGGCTACACCTTC.